Shown below are 20 T cell receptor beta chains from a single sample sequenced in a study of shared clonotypes between healthy human individuals. Selected positively for CCR7 and CD45RO-negative, naive CD8 cells excluded terminally differentiated effector memory CD45RA+ cells. Clones were sequenced by immunoSEQ multiplex PCR, and TCRdb holds only the in-frame ones, with some missing. Of around 2,000,000 clones listed, 85% to 95% were seen once; the top ten hold about 1.8%. The sequenced sample was naive CD8+ T cells from PBMCs. Receptors were obtained from a man between 18 and 29 years old in good health. Some clones in this sample may be carry-over from other donors' samples.

The rearrangement uses TRBV19 and TRBJ1-1; TRBD1 matches at 7 bases. CDR1 and CDR2 from the germline V gene are LNHDA and SQIVND (reference sequence). With V trimmed by 7 bases and J by 3 bases, 8 bases remained unmatched. This CDR3 comprises 14 residues. The CDR3 sequence: CASTTDRVYTEAFF. The CDR3 DNA is TGTGCCAGTACTACCGACAGGGTCTACACTGAAGCTTTCTTT.

This clone was observed a few times. The chain joins TRBV7-9 to TRBJ2-7; a weak D match, TRBD2 (6 bases). The CDR3 runs 15 residues. V lost 5 bases and J 2 bases, leaving 16 bases between the germline ends. Germline V gene sequence: CDR1 SEHNR, CDR2 FQNEAQ (reference sequence). Here the CDR3 reads CASSPHSAGPYEQYF. The CDR3 nucleotides read TGTGCCAGCAGCCCCCACAGCGCGGGACCCTACGAGCAGTACTTC.

The V call is TRBV5-1, the J call TRBJ2-3; D gene uncertain. Germline V CDR1 and CDR2: SGHRS, YFSETQ. V lost 0 bases to trimming and J lost 2 bases, with 10 bases between them. The CDR3 contains 15 residues. DNA of the CDR3: TGCGCCAGCAGCTTGGCTACAGACACCACAGATACGCAGTATTTT. Its translation is CASSLATDTTDTQYF.

V is TRBV6-5 and J is TRBJ2-7; 7 bases line up with TRBD1. V was pared by 0 bases and J by 4 bases, with 6 bases of the junction left unmatched. CDR3 size: 15 residues. CDR1 and CDR2 from the germline V gene are MNHEY and SVGAGI. The CDR3 is CASSYSRQGEYEQYF. The DNA for the CDR3 is TGTGCCAGCAGTTACTCCAGGCAGGGGGAGTACGAGCAGTACTTC.

The CDR3 loop is CASRSPLKANYGYTF. CDR3 DNA sequence: TGTGCCAGCAGGTCCCCCCTCAAAGCCAACTATGGCTACACCTTC. The rearrangement joins TRBV2 to TRBJ1-2; D is uncertain. Per the germline V gene, CDR1 is SNHLY and CDR2 is FYNNEI. This CDR3 has 15 amino acids. The V gene lost 6 bases and the J gene lost 2 bases, with 16 bases spanning the gap.

The gene calls are TRBV28 and TRBJ2-7; 10 bases align to TRBD1. V shed 5 bases, J shed 2 bases, and the junction held 9 bases outside the gene matches. From germline, CDR1 is MDHEN and CDR2 SYDVKM. This CDR3 has 16 residues. The CDR3 is CASSPPPGTGAYEQYF. The CDR3 bases are TGTGCCAGCAGTCCCCCACCCGGGACAGGGGCCTACGAGCAGTACTTC.

V usage is TRBV27 and J usage is TRBJ2-7; the match to TRBD2 covers 10 bases. The CDR3 has 15 amino acids. Germline trimming cut 4 bases from V and 2 bases from J; bases unmatched to any gene: 5. CDR1 and CDR2 (germline): MNHEY, SMNVEV (reference sequence). In DNA, the CDR3 is TGTGCCAGCAGTTGGCTAGCGGGAGATCCCTACGAGCAGTACTTC. Translated: CASSWLAGDPYEQYF.

This chain connects TRBV6-5 to TRBJ2-7; the match to TRBD1 covers 8 bases. This CDR3 is 11 amino acids long. Germline V CDR1 and CDR2: MNHEY, SVGAGI. V shed 8 bases, J shed 6 bases, and the junction held 3 bases outside the gene matches. The CDR3 protein is CASGQGGEQYF. For the CDR3, the DNA is TGTGCCAGCGGACAGGGCGGCGAGCAGTACTTC.

This rearrangement joins TRBV5-1 to TRBJ2-2; no firm D call. The CDR3 is 15 residues long. The V end lost 0 bases, the J end lost 6 bases, and 12 bases lay between the germline ends. Germline values: CDR1 SGHRS, CDR2 YFSETQ. CDR3: CASSLVGGNPGELFF. CDR3 sequence (DNA): TGCGCCAGCAGCTTGGTGGGTGGTAATCCCGGGGAGCTGTTTTTT. Drawing the rest from reference TRBV5-1 and TRBJ2-2, the complete variable domain is KAGVTQTPRYLIKTRGQQVTLSCSPISGHRSVSWYQQTPGQGLQFLFEYFSETQRNKGNFPGRFSGRQFSNSRSEMNVSTLELGDSALYLCASSLVGGNPGELFFGEGSRLTVL.

The chain carries TRBV4-3 and TRBJ2-2; 7 positions agree with TRBD2. Unmatched junction bases numbered 14, after V lost 1 base and J lost 3 bases. The CDR3 contains 19 residues. Germline CDR1 reads LGHNA; CDR2 reads YSLEER. The CDR3 nucleotides read TGCGCCAGCAGCCAAGTTTTCGTGTCTAGCGGTATCTACACCGGGGAGCTGTTTTTT. Amino acid sequence: CASSQVFVSSGIYTGELFF.

This chain uses TRBV11-2 with TRBJ2-7, with TRBD1 as a possible D gene (6 bases). The CDR3 extends over 15 amino acids. V was cut by 2 bases and J by 3 bases, with 14 bases left in between. Germline CDR1 reads SGHAT; CDR2 reads FQNNGV. Here the CDR3 DNA reads TGTGCCAGCAGCTTACTACAGGGCCCCCTCTACGAGCAGTACTTC. Translated, it gives CASSLLQGPLYEQYF.

The chain combines TRBV2 with TRBJ2-2; no firm D call. V was trimmed by 9 bases and J by 6 bases, leaving 11 bases between them. CDR3 length: 12 amino acids. Per the germline V gene, CDR1 is SNHLY and CDR2 is FYNNEI. CDR3 sequence: CARKMGSGELFF. CDR3 bases: TGTGCCAGAAAGATGGGATCCGGGGAGCTGTTTTTT. Looking up the rest from reference TRBV2 and TRBJ2-2 gives the full variable domain: EPEVTQTPSHQVTQMGQEVILRCVPISNHLYFYWYRQILGQKVEFLVSFYNNEISEKSEIFDDQFSVERPDGSNFTLKIRSTKLEDSAMYFCARKMGSGELFFGEGSRLTVL.

CDR3 sequence: CASSPWGSTEAFF. In nucleotides, the CDR3 is TGTGCCAGCAGTCCCTGGGGGAGTACTGAAGCTTTCTTT. The chain combines TRBV28 with TRBJ1-1; tentative D call: TRBD1 (5 bases). Germline V gene data show CDR1 as MDHEN and CDR2 as SYDVKM. This CDR3 region has 13 residues. V was shortened by 5 bases and J by 5 bases, with 12 bases between the two germline ends.

The chain links TRBV7-9 to TRBJ2-5; 7 nucleotides align to TRBD1. The trim removed 5 bases at V and 3 bases at J, leaving 6 bases unmatched. Germline assignment: CDR1 SEHNR and CDR2 FQNEAQ (reference sequence). The CDR3 has 14 residues. DNA for the CDR3: TGTGCCAGCAGCCACGGACAGGCGAAAGAGACCCAGTACTTC. Its translation is CASSHGQAKETQYF. The variable domain in full, with the rest retrieved from reference TRBV7-9 and TRBJ2-5, is DTGVSQNPRHKITKRGQNVTFRCDPISEHNRLYWYRQTLGQGPEFLTYFQNEAQLEKSRLLSDRFSAERPKGSFSTLEIQRTEQGDSAMYLCASSHGQAKETQYFGPGTRLLVL.

The gene calls are TRBV4-1 and TRBJ2-1, with 9 bases lining up with TRBD2. Germline V lookup: CDR1 MGHRA, CDR2 YSYEKL. CDR3 length: 18 residues. Germline trimming cut 0 bases from V and 9 bases from J; bases unmatched to any gene: 15. CDR3: CASSQDSWGGRAPFEQFF. The CDR3, as DNA: TGCGCCAGCAGCCAAGATTCCTGGGGCGGGAGGGCCCCATTTGAGCAGTTCTTC.

This chain joins TRBV15 and TRBJ2-3; D is possibly TRBD1 (6 bases). The CDR3 extends over 11 amino acids. V was cut by 4 bases and J by 8 bases, with 7 bases left in between. The germline CDR1 and CDR2 sequences are LNHNV and YYDKDF (reference sequence). The DNA for the CDR3 is TGTGCCACCAGCAAGGGGGTTACGCAGTATTTT. Translating it yields CATSKGVTQYF.

This sequence joins TRBV21-1 and TRBJ1-3; TRBD1 reflects the table's D call only, with no check against the DNA. TRBV21-1 corresponds to a pseudogene. The CDR3 length is 18 residues. The CDR3 DNA reads TGTGCCAGCAGCAAACCCCGGAGACAGGGAGTAGCTGGAAACACCATATATTTT. Protein product: CASSKPRRQGVAGNTIYF.

This clone was seen once. The V gene is TRBV9, the J gene TRBJ2-1; 11 nucleotides line up with TRBD2. Germline V gives CDR1 SGDLS, CDR2 YYNGEE. Trimming took 4 bases from V and 8 from J; bases not matched to a gene: 17. This CDR3 contains 18 residues. For the CDR3, the DNA is TGTGCCAGCAGCCCCCTTGCCGGGACTAGCGGCAGATTATATGAGCAGTTCTTC. It codes for CASSPLAGTSGRLYEQFF.

The genes are TRBV27 and TRBJ1-2, with 8 bases matching TRBD1. With 8 bases clipped from V and 8 bases from J, the junction kept 13 bases outside the gene matches. CDR1 and CDR2 (germline): MNHEY, SMNVEV (reference sequence). The CDR3 covers 14 residues. The CDR3 sequence: CASGPGQGASGYTF. The CDR3, as DNA: TGTGCCAGCGGACCGGGGCAGGGGGCTAGCGGCTACACCTTC.

The chain employs TRBV28 and TRBJ2-7; 9 bases agree with TRBD2. The V segment lost 4 bases and the J segment 2 bases; nucleotides outside the gene matches: 15. Germline V gene sequence: CDR1 MDHEN, CDR2 SYDVKM. CDR3 size: 18 residues. CDR3 nucleotide sequence: TGTGCCAGCAGTTATATTCAGACCCGACTAGCGGAGACCTACGAGCAGTACTTC. Translation: CASSYIQTRLAETYEQYF.